This T cell receptor (beta chain) emerged from a study of OX40 agonist ivuxolimab in advanced cancers. Study-wide results and caveats: A proportion of nonresponders additionally exhibited low normalized T-cell clonal expansion.

Here immunoSEQ multiplex PCR was the method, and the copy in TCRdb shows in-frame clones only, minus some. Of 78,000 or so clones detected, approximately 84% appear once; the ten largest clones hold under 20%. Per germline, CDR1 SEHNR and CDR2 FQNEAQ (reference sequence). The CDR3 spans 18 residues. V lost 5 bases, J lost 0 bases, and 9 bases stayed unmatched. A remark on this clone: What it binds is unknown.

This receptor was taken from an adult with an advanced solid tumor such as melanoma, head and neck, liver or kidney cancer. The chain joins TRBV7-9 to TRBJ2-1; 11 bases align to TRBD2. The material was CD4+ or CD8+ T cells sorted from blood, obtained in a trial of the OX40 agonist ivuxolimab. The CDR3 sequence: CASSHRLAGWGSYNEQFF. The DNA for the CDR3 is TGTGCCAGCAGCCACAGACTAGCGGGATGGGGCTCCTACAATGAGCAGTTCTTC.